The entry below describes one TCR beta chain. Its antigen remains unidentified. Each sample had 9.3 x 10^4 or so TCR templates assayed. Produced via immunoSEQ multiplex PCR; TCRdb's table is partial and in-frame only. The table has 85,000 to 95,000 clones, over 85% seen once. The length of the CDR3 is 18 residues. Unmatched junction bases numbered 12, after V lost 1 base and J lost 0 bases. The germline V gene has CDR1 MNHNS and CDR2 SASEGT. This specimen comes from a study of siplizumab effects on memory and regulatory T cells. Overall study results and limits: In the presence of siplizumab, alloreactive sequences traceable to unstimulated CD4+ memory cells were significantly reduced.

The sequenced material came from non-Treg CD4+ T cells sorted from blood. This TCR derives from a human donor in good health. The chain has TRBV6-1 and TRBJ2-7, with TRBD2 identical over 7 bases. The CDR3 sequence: CASSEGLAGRPSSYEQYF. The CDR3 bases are TGTGCCAGCAGTGAAGGGTTAGCGGGCCGCCCGAGCTCCTACGAGCAGTACTTC.